The 10 T cell receptor beta chains given below trace back to one sample, sequenced in a study of T-cell memory formation after mild COVID-19. TCRdb called the 5' RACE reads again in MiXCR, with one record for every CDR3 protein. The profile shows over 120,000 distinct CDR3 sequences, around 5.8% of them singletons. The specimen sequenced was PBMCs or a T cell subset sorted from them (not recorded which). Receptors were obtained from an adult woman who had mild COVID-19 (a few samples of this study predate the infection). Cell type and time point are not known.

For the CDR3, the DNA is TGTGCCAGCAGCAAACTTAGAGTAACAGGGGGAAAGAATCAGCCCCAGCATTTT. As protein: CASSKLRVTGGKNQPQHF. The V gene is TRBV21-1, the J gene TRBJ1-5; whether TRBD1, the table's D call, matches the DNA was not checked. TRBV21-1 is marked as a pseudogene. This CDR3 spans 18 amino acids.

This clonotype was counted ten times or more. J is TRBJ1-2 and V is TRBV12-3 or TRBV12-4, with 10 bases identical to TRBD1. The junction had 14 bases not matched to a gene; V was cut back by 2 bases and J by 2 bases. The CDR3 sequence is 19 residues long. This CDR3 reads CASSLSPSGQGRTNYGYTF. The CDR3 nucleotides are TGTGCCAGCAGTTTAAGCCCATCGGGACAGGGGCGAACGAACTATGGCTACACCTTC.

Many counts were recorded for this clonotype. The rearrangement joins TRBV6-6 to TRBJ2-7, with a possible D match to TRBD2 (6 bases). V shed 7 bases and J shed 1 base, with 11 bases lying between them. In germline, CDR1 is MNHNY, CDR2 SVGAGI (reference sequence). The CDR3 is 13 residues long. CDR3 nucleotide sequence: TGTGCCAGCACTGGCGGGAAGTCCTACGAGCAGTACTTC. Protein product: CASTGGKSYEQYF.

The chain joins TRBV5-1 to TRBJ1-2; possible D gene TRBD1, 6 bases. The CDR3 has 16 residues. Germline V gene lookup returns CDR1 SGHRS and CDR2 YFSETQ. The V end lost 4 bases, the J end lost 2 bases, and 18 bases lay between the germline ends. CDR3 sequence (DNA): TGCGCCAGCAGCCAGTCGACAGGCTCCTTAAACTATGGCTACACCTTC. Encoded protein: CASSQSTGSLNYGYTF.

This clonotype was picked up many times. The chain combines TRBV30 with TRBJ1-5; 8 bases line up with TRBD1. The germline CDR1 and CDR2 sequences are GTSNPN and SVGIG (reference sequence). Trimming removed 1 base from V and 6 bases from J; junction bases left unmatched: 2. CDR3 length equals 13 residues. The CDR3 nucleotides are TGTGCCTGGAGTGGGGGACAGGCTCAGCCCCAGCATTTT. Protein sequence: CAWSGGQAQPQHF.

This clonotype was found a few times. The chain joins TRBV5-1 to TRBJ2-1; 10 positions match TRBD1. The CDR3 contains 14 residues. Germline CDR1 and CDR2: SGHRS and YFSETQ. V lost 5 bases to trimming and J lost 7 bases; unmatched junction nucleotides: 6. CDR3 amino acids: CASRQSGQGNEQFF. DNA of the CDR3: TGCGCCAGCAGACAATCGGGACAGGGGAATGAGCAGTTCTTC.

This clonotype turned up a few times. The chain links TRBV24-1 to TRBJ2-2; D is ambiguous. Trimming shortened V by 9 bases and J by 1 base, and 11 bases separated the two germline ends. The germline V gene encodes CDR1 KGHDR and CDR2 SFDVKD. This CDR3 spans 14 amino acids. CDR3 nucleotide sequence: TGTGCCACCTCCCGCGGCTTGAACACCGGGGAGCTGTTTTTT. Translated, it gives CATSRGLNTGELFF.

This clonotype was seen a few times. The rearrangement links TRBV11-2 to TRBJ2-7; D gene ambiguous. The CDR3 length is 13 residues. Per germline, CDR1 SGHAT and CDR2 FQNNGV. The V end lost 6 bases, the J end lost 0 bases, and 9 bases lay between the germline ends. CDR3 bases: TGTGCCAGCAGGTGGGATAGCTCCTACGAGCAGTACTTC. This codes for CASRWDSSYEQYF. Based on the CDR3 plus reference TRBV11-2 and TRBJ2-7, the full variable domain is EAGVAQSPRYKIIEKRQSVAFWCNPISGHATLYWYQQILGQGPKLLIQFQNNGVVDDSQLPKDRFSAERLKGVDSTLKIQPAKLEDSAVYLCASRWDSSYEQYFGPGTRLTVT.

The chain employs TRBV11-2 and TRBJ2-7; D unresolved. CDR1 and CDR2 from the germline V gene are SGHAT and FQNNGV. V lost 1 base, J lost 6 bases, and 19 bases lay in between. The CDR3 extends over 16 amino acids. The CDR3 DNA reads as TGTGCCAGCAGCTTAGGATTAGGGATGATGGCAGCCGAGCAGTACTTC. This sequence encodes CASSLGLGMMAAEQYF.

The CDR3 is CATSDLPSLEQFF. The DNA for the CDR3 is TGTGCCACCAGTGATTTGCCGTCGCTTGAGCAGTTCTTC. The genes are TRBV24-1 and TRBJ2-1, with D unclear. CDR1 is KGHDR, CDR2 SFDVKD, per germline. The germline V and J ends were trimmed by 0 bases and 9 bases, with 8 bases remaining between them. This CDR3 has 13 residues.